What follows describes a single T cell receptor (beta chain). This clonotype showed up just a few times. Its antigen has not been determined. Nothing much larger sits one base from this clone, and base qualities are not available. The sequencing machine was an Illumina HiSeq 1500. TCRdb cleaned the public reads at Q25 with fastp, built clones with MiXCR and kept in-frame beta chains. Each CDR3 protein gets just one entry, which takes the most common genes and DNA from the rows behind it. This sample comprises roughly 150,000 distinct CDR3 sequences, 17% of them detected only once. Of the sample, about 19% is held by the ten largest clones. V is reduced by 7 bases and J by 0 bases, leaving a spacing of 16 bases between them. From its cysteine to its phenylalanine, the CDR3 spans 16 amino acids. Solely the CDR3 DNA is kept, with 48 bases framed from the first base. CDR1 and CDR2, per the germline V gene, are MDHEN and SYDVKM.

These data originate in a study of T cell repertoires in cytomegalovirus infection (dated by TCRdb to the late 2010s). About the study as a whole: Because public TCR beta signatures pointed to carriage of CMV infection together with the matching HLA type, the HLA type of each donor mattered for the analysis.

Results the study describes overall, beyond this receptor: The ex vivo response was dominated by HLA-C-restricted CMV-specific TCR beta clonotypes, and the single most frequent clonotype in two of eight donors was supplied by these HLA-C-restricted clonotypes. Cumulative frequency of public TCR beta family members discriminated carriers of CMV infection plus the relevant HLA type in this cohort and an independent approximately 400-donor cohort.

Material for sequencing was CD8+ T cells from PBMCs. The V gene is TRBV28 and the J gene is TRBJ2-1; the D gene lacks a confident call. The sequence was collected from a human donor in good health (CMV status not recorded). Some clones in this sample may be carry-over from other donors' samples. The CDR3 sequence is CASTPRLRSSYNEQFF. The sequenced DNA is TGTGCCAGCACCCCCAGATTGCGGAGCTCCTACAATGAGCAGTTCTTC.